This entry concerns a single TCR beta chain. The data were produced by immunoSEQ multiplex PCR, yet TCRdb's version contains in-frame clones alone and is incomplete. The table lists about 250,000 clones, about 83% of them singletons. This entry is derived from a study of blood T cell repertoires in COVID-19. The germline V gene has CDR1 SGHTA and CDR2 FQGNSA. V was pared by 3 bases and J by 4 bases, with 8 bases of the junction left unmatched. The CDR3 runs to 16 residues. The chain carries TRBV7-2 and TRBJ2-5, with 10 bases matching TRBD2. Material for sequencing was peripheral blood. The TCR was taken from a woman of 80 years or more with COVID-19, enrolled during active disease. This CDR3 reads CASSFWGTSDRETQYF. Here the CDR3 DNA reads TGTGCCAGCAGCTTCTGGGGGACTAGCGATCGAGAGACCCAGTACTTC.